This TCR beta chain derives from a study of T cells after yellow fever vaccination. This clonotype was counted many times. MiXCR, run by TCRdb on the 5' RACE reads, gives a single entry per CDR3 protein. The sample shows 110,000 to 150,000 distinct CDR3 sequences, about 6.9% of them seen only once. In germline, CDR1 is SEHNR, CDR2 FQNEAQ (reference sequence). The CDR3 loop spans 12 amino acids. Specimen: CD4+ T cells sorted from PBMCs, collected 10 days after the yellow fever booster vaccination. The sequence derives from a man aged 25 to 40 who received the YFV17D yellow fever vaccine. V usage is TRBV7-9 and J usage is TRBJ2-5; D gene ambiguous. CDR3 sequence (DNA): TGTGCTTCAGGTGGAATACAAGAGACCCAGTACTTC. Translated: CASGGIQETQYF.